The source of this TCR beta chain is a study of beta chain features in type 1 diabetes. The study reverse transcribed the entire isolated RNA, so it sequenced expressed TCRB transcripts. Sequencing was performed with immunoSEQ multiplex PCR; in TCRdb, only in-frame clones are kept and a portion is missing. The sample has under 200,000 clones; 6.5% to 10% are singletons. Sampling consisted of one heparinised blood draw per donor, averaging around 120 mL. This clone was detected only a few times. Antigen unknown. Study-wide findings and caveats: Across all four CD4+ subsets, people with type 1 diabetes showed modestly shorter TCRB CDR3s.

J gave up 5 bases and V 4 bases, and 5 bases lay outside the gene matches. The CDR3 length is 15 residues. Germline V gene lookup returns CDR1 SGHRS and CDR2 YFSETQ. The specimen sequenced was central memory CD4+ T cells from blood. This sequence joins TRBV5-1 and TRBJ2-5; 13 positions agree with TRBD2. This TCR derives from a woman aged 18 to 35 with type 1 diabetes. In DNA form, the CDR3 reads TGCGCCAGCAGCGGGGGACTAGCGGGGTACGAGACCCAGTACTTC. Translated, it gives CASSGGLAGYETQYF.